This is a list of T cell receptor beta chains from one sample in a study of Tregs in tolerant kidney transplant recipients. The table came from immunoSEQ multiplex PCR; TCRdb's copy has only in-frame clones and leaves some out. The table shows tens of thousands of clones, with roughly 93% occurring only once. Specimen: CD4+ T cells from blood (PBMCs), collected 12 months after the transplant. The receptor set was obtained from a human patient who received a combined kidney and bone marrow transplant. Part of the T cells may come from the graft donor. Each CDR3 is given with its conserved first and last residue. Each record gives: J gene, clone size, V gene, D gene, CDR3 protein, CDR3 DNA. The D gene is left open where the match is weak. Only some rows state a clone size, as once, few, many or a class for expanded clones.

TRBJ1-3 | NA | TRBV11-2 | NA | CASSLDLRDTAIYF | TGTGCCAGCAGCTTAGATCTCCGGGACACCGCCATATATTTT
TRBJ2-1 | few | TRBV19 | TRBD2 | CASSIQRGYLAGSSYNEQFF | TGTGCCAGTAGTATACAACGGGGATATCTAGCGGGATCCTCCTACAATGAGCAGTTCTTC
TRBJ2-7 | NA | TRBV9 | TRBD1 | CASSVADRGSYEQYF | TGTGCCAGCAGCGTAGCGGACAGGGGTTCCTACGAGCAGTACTTC
TRBJ2-5 | NA | TRBV5-4 | TRBD1 | CASSLGNPTGVETQYF | TGTGCCAGCAGCTTGGGGAATCCTACAGGGGTCGAGACCCAGTACTTC
TRBJ1-1 | NA | TRBV7-9 | NA | CASSLAGGGNTEAFF | TGTGCCAGCAGCTTAGCGGGGGGAGGAAACACTGAAGCTTTCTTT
TRBJ2-2 | NA | TRBV5-1 | NA | CASSLGGHNTGELFF | TGCGCCAGCAGCTTAGGGGGTCATAACACCGGGGAGCTGTTTTTT
TRBJ1-5 | NA | TRBV5-1 | TRBD1 | CASSSQGDQPQHF | TGCGCCAGCAGCTCACAGGGGGATCAGCCCCAGCATTTT
TRBJ2-1 | NA | TRBV7-9 | TRBD2 | CASSKPRTSGGYNEQFF | TGTGCCAGCAGCAAACCAAGGACTAGCGGGGGATACAATGAGCAGTTCTTC
TRBJ2-3 | once | TRBV15 | NA | CATGELLTQYF | TGTGCCACCGGAGAGTTGCTTACGCAGTATTTT
TRBJ2-4 | once | TRBV7-6 | NA | CASSLGGGGWDIQYF | TGTGCCAGCAGCTTAGGAGGGGGGGGATGGGACATTCAGTACTTC
TRBJ2-7 | NA | TRBV2 | NA | CASNLGEERQYF | TGTGCCAGCAACCTGGGGGAGGAGCGGCAGTACTTC
TRBJ1-1 | NA | TRBV5-6 | TRBD1 | CASSQDRGRRYTEAFF | TGTGCCAGCAGCCAAGACAGGGGGCGGAGGTACACTGAAGCTTTCTTT
TRBJ1-2 | once | TRBV5-1 | NA | CASSLAGEGYTF | TGCGCCAGCAGCTTGGCCGGGGAGGGCTACACCTTC
TRBJ2-3 | NA | TRBV5-1 | TRBD1 | CASSLGTTGGLTDTQYF | TGCGCCAGCAGCTTGGGGACGACAGGGGGCTTGACAGATACGCAGTATTTT
TRBJ2-5 | NA | TRBV5-1 | NA | CASSLGGDQETQYF | TGCGCCAGCAGCTTAGGGGGGGACCAAGAGACCCAGTACTTC
TRBJ1-2 | NA | TRBV6-1 | TRBD1 | CASSKDRDLGYTF | TGTGCCAGCAGTAAGGACAGGGATCTTGGCTACACCTTC
TRBJ2-3 | NA | TRBV9 | NA | CASSPRSYMPGPDTQYF | TGTGCCAGCAGCCCCCGTAGCTATATGCCCGGCCCAGATACGCAGTATTTT
TRBJ2-2 | NA | TRBV18 | NA | CASSPPTGKPSNTGELFF | TGTGCCAGCTCACCGCCAACAGGGAAACCTTCGAACACCGGGGAGCTGTTTTTT
TRBJ2-1 | NA | TRBV9 | NA | CASSVAGTASYNEQFF | TGTGCCAGCAGCGTAGCCGGGACTGCATCCTACAATGAGCAGTTCTTC
TRBJ2-7 | once | TRBV19 | TRBD2 | CASKTWVLAGVGNEQYF | TGTGCCAGTAAGACCTGGGTCCTAGCGGGAGTAGGGAACGAGCAGTACTTC
TRBJ1-2 | NA | TRBV25-1 | NA | CASSVRNSGFYGYTF | TGTGCCAGCAGTGTACGAAACTCAGGGTTCTATGGCTACACCTTC
TRBJ2-6 | NA | TRBV6-5 | NA | CASRTTGSGANVLTF | TGTGCCAGCAGGACGACTGGGTCTGGGGCCAACGTCCTGACTTTC
TRBJ1-2 | NA | TRBV7-2 | NA | CASSSRQDYGYTF | TGTGCCAGCAGCTCGCGACAGGACTATGGCTACACCTTC
TRBJ2-3 | NA | TRBV19 | NA | CASSIPGAVLSTDTQYF | TGTGCCAGTAGTATACCTGGGGCCGTTTTGAGCACAGATACGCAGTATTTT
TRBJ1-3 | NA | TRBV5-1 | NA | CASSLVQGLDSGNTIYF | TGCGCCAGCAGCTTGGTGCAGGGACTCGACTCTGGAAACACCATATATTTT
TRBJ2-5 | once | TRBV2 | TRBD2 | CASRAGLGSETQYF | TGTGCCAGCAGGGCAGGACTAGGTTCAGAGACCCAGTACTTC
TRBJ2-1 | NA | TRBV19 | TRBD2 | CASSIRKTGTSGSGDEQFF | TGTGCCAGTAGTATACGGAAGACAGGGACTAGCGGGAGCGGCGATGAGCAGTTCTTC
TRBJ1-6 | once | TRBV7-4 | TRBD1 | CASSSRQGRYNSPLHF | TGTGCCAGCAGCTCTAGACAGGGGAGATATAATTCACCCCTCCACTTT